This TCR beta chain was recovered during a study of Ad26.COV2.S vaccination and SARS-CoV-2 variants. Across the study: Ad26.COV2.S, an intramuscular injection, was given once or twice 56 days apart. The study, taken as a whole, reports: Similar non-spike TCR breadth was seen in vaccine and placebo recipients. A substantial breadth of spike-specific CD8+ and CD4+ T cell responses after vaccination has been reported.

Produced via immunoSEQ multiplex PCR; TCRdb's table is partial and in-frame only. The sample consists of 300,000 to 400,000 clones, roughly 86% of them appearing once. Treatment: roughly 19 received Ad26.COV2.S at low or high dose, single or two shots; about 5 received placebo; per-sample allocation not given. It was on day 63 after the first vaccine or placebo injection that samples were taken. About this clone: Its antigen remains unknown.

This CDR3 has 12 amino acids. Germline CDR1 is SEHNR and CDR2 is FQNEAQ (reference sequence). After removal of 4 bases from V and 9 bases from J, the junction contained 0 bases not matched to a gene. Sequencing used peripheral blood, obtained in a trial of Ad26.COV2.S vaccine versus placebo. The sequence was collected from a person aged 18-60 years who received the Ad26.COV2.S COVID-19 vaccine or a placebo. The rearrangement uses TRBV7-9 and TRBJ1-6; 7 positions agree with TRBD1. The CDR3 is CASSSGGSPLHF. CDR3 sequence (DNA): TGTGCCAGCAGCTCAGGGGGTTCACCCCTCCACTTT.